This T cell receptor (beta chain) came from a study of cytotoxic CD8 clonotypes in ibrutinib-treated CLL. The wider study: The samples contained over 250,000 productive templates on average. They also contained an average of about 91,000 productive rearrangements.

Study observations and caveats: T-cell clonality at baseline went above that of age-matched healthy donors and rose and fell with circulating CD8+ T-cell counts. Public clonotypes occurred uncommonly; on treatment, they contracted or remained stable.

Deletions cut 6 bases from V and 0 bases from J, with 15 bases between. There are 16 residues in the CDR3. Germline CDR1 is MDHEN and CDR2 is SYDVKM. With respect to this clone: The antigen is unknown.

Target depth was 1 in 200,000 to 1 in 1 million T cells, about 10x per clonotype. Produced via immunoSEQ multiplex PCR; TCRdb's table is partial and in-frame only. The sample lists roughly 6,000 clones; around 74% were seen once. V usage is TRBV28 and J usage is TRBJ2-4, with D possibly TRBD2 on 5 matching bases. This specimen was PBMCs, taken before ibrutinib treatment. The sequence came from a human donor with chronic lymphocytic leukemia. CDR3 DNA: TGTGCCAGCAGCGGAGTGGGAGTCCTAGCCAAAAACATTCAGTACTTC. Amino acid sequence: CASSGVGVLAKNIQYF.